This TCR beta chain stems from a study of blood T cell repertoires in COVID-19. Method: immunoSEQ multiplex PCR; TCRdb's copy keeps in-frame clones and lacks some. This sample has about 370,000 clones, with around 87% found just once. There are 14 residues in the CDR3. V gave up 1 base and J gave up 4 bases, with 10 bases separating them. The germline gives CDR1 MNHEY, CDR2 SVGEGT. Only a few counts were recorded for this clone. The sequencing input was peripheral blood. This clonotype was sampled from a man in his late teens or twenties with active or convalescent COVID-19. The chain combines TRBV6-2 or TRBV6-3 with TRBJ1-2; D call uncertain. Written as DNA, the CDR3 is TGTGCCAGCAGTTACTTCACAGTATTCTATGGCTACACCTTC. Amino acid sequence: CASSYFTVFYGYTF.